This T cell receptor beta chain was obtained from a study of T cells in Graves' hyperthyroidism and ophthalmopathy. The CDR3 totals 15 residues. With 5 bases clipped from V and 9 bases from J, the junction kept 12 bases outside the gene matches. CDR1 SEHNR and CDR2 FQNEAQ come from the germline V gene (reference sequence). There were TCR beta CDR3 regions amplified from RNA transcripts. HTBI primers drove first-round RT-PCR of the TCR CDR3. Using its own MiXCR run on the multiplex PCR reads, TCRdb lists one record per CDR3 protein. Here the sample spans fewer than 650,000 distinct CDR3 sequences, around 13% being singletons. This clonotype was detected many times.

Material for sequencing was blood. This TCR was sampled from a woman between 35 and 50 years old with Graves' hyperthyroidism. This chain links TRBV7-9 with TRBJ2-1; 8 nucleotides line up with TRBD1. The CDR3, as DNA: TGTGCCAGCAGCCCCGGCCGGGACAGGATTACTGAGCAGTTCTTC. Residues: CASSPGRDRITEQFF.